The entry below gives a single T cell receptor (beta chain) sequence along with its context. Its recognized antigen is unknown. Base qualities are missing; no much larger clone stands one base away. The data are from a study of blood T cell repertoires in COVID-19 (dated by TCRdb to the early 2020s). About the investigation overall: Samples from collaborators originated in the United States, Italy and Spain and spanned both the acute and convalescent phases of COVID-19. The material from the prospective study consisted of cDNA or gDNA derived from T cells, B-cell-depleted T cells, or PBMCs. The dataset comprised deeply sampled blood TCRbeta repertoires from subjects exposed to, actively infected with, or recovered from COVID-19. A freely available public database, intended as a resource for researchers studying the immune response to SARS-CoV-2, is where the repertoires were released. Samples were obtained from the ongoing ImmuneRACE study (first 160 participants) and from about 1,300 subjects provided by 6 global collaborators. Nearly every sample came with metadata listing a de-identified subject ID, COVID-19 status, age in years and sex. Where available, HLA class I and class II types were obtained from metadata supplied by the sample provider rather than from assay-based typing. Study-wide findings and limitations: Clinical and demographic metadata were provided uncurated, with the amount varying by source and participant.

TCRbeta CDR3 regions were amplified from genomic DNA using the immunoSEQ Assay, a bias-controlled multiplex PCR. The study's own analysis went as follows. Within the assay, amplification of reference gene primers was used to estimate how many nucleated cells each sample contained. Sequence reads were collapsed and filtered to measure the absolute abundance of every unique TCRbeta CDR3 rearrangement. For each sample, productive Simpson clonality was calculated as the square root of Simpson's diversity index over productive rearrangements. Sourced from immuneACCESS, this table was stored by TCRdb with only in-frame sequences that have V and J called. A share of the clones is absent; for the studies checked, an unresolved V gene accounts for under half, and the remainder has no known explanation. The V and J calls and clone size are taken from that table; D and trimming were inferred from the DNA. For this sample the table gives about 99,000 clones, of which about 90% were detected only once. The top ten constitute 6.2% of the sample.

V ends up 6 bases short and J 2 bases short, with an unmatched junction base count of 8. For CDR1 and CDR2, the germline V gene lists MDHEN and SYDVKM. Its CDR3 holds 16 amino acids, cysteine through phenylalanine. CDR3 DNA is the only sequence kept; it has 48 bases, read in frame from the first base. Each collaborating institution followed its own protocols to collect whole blood in K2EDTA tubes. Collaborator samples were shipped for TCRbeta analysis as frozen whole blood, isolated PBMCs, or DNA extracted from either sample type. Specimen: peripheral blood. In this chain, TRBV28 is recombined with TRBJ2-3; 10 central nucleotides agree with TRBD2. This TCR came from a human donor in a cohort sampled during active COVID-19. This receptor has the CDR3 CASRISSGGYTDTQYF. The DNA sequence reads TGTGCCAGCAGAATTTCTAGCGGGGGCTACACAGATACGCAGTATTTT.